This passage covers 8 T cell receptor beta chains from one sample sequenced in a study of blood T cell repertoires in COVID-19. Generated by immunoSEQ multiplex PCR, the TCRdb table keeps only in-frame clones and is missing some. The table has around 150,000 clones, 80% to 90% seen once. Sequenced input: peripheral blood. All receptors derive from a man in his 60s with acute or convalescent COVID-19.

The chain is built from TRBV19 and TRBJ1-6; TRBD1 matches 10 bases. Germline CDR1 is LNHDA and CDR2 is SQIVND (reference sequence). V was pared by 7 bases and J by 6 bases, with 3 bases of the junction left unmatched. This CDR3 contains 14 residues. CDR3 sequence reads: CASTRDRGNSPLHF. In DNA, the CDR3 is TGTGCCAGTACGCGGGACAGGGGTAATTCACCCCTCCACTTT.

The chain combines TRBV28 with TRBJ1-5; 7 bases line up with TRBD1. Germline CDR1 reads MDHEN; CDR2 reads SYDVKM. With V trimmed by 5 bases and J by 6 bases, 4 bases remained unmatched. The CDR3 length is 13 residues. CDR3 loop: CASSKGAIQPQHF. CDR3 DNA sequence: TGTGCCAGCAGTAAGGGGGCGATTCAGCCCCAGCATTTT. The variable domain in full, completed from reference TRBV28 and TRBJ1-5, reads DVKVTQSSRYLVKRTGEKVFLECVQDMDHENMFWYRQDPGLGLRLIYFSYDVKMKEKGDIPEGYSVSREKKERFSLILESASTNQTSMYLCASSKGAIQPQHFGDGTRLSIL.

V and J are TRBV28 and TRBJ1-2; D perhaps matches TRBD1 (5 bases). CDR1 MDHEN and CDR2 SYDVKM come from the germline V gene. The V end was cut by 4 bases, the J end by 4 bases, with 10 bases between. The CDR3 runs 13 residues. The CDR3 protein is CASSSQESYGYTF. The DNA for the CDR3 is TGTGCCAGCAGTTCACAGGAAAGCTATGGCTACACCTTC.

The genes are TRBV5-1 and TRBJ2-1; 10 nucleotides align to TRBD2. The CDR3 length is 16 residues. With 4 bases clipped from V and 0 bases from J, the junction kept 4 bases outside the gene matches. The germline V gene encodes CDR1 SGHRS and CDR2 YFSETQ. This CDR3 reads CASSLGLAVSYNEQFF. The CDR3 DNA reads as TGCGCCAGCAGCCTCGGACTAGCGGTCTCCTACAATGAGCAGTTCTTC.

The rearrangement uses TRBV30 and TRBJ1-3, with a tentative D call TRBD1 (5 bases). CDR1 is GTSNPN and CDR2 is SVGIG in the germline V gene (reference sequence). The CDR3 is 15 amino acids. The V gene lost 7 bases and the J gene lost 0 bases, with 16 bases spanning the gap. The CDR3 DNA is TGTGCCTCGAACGCGGGGGGAATCTCTGGAAACACCATATATTTT. It yields the protein CASNAGGISGNTIYF.

This clone has just a few counts. V usage is TRBV2 and J usage is TRBJ1-4; maybe TRBD1 (6 bases). Germline V gene sequence: CDR1 SNHLY, CDR2 FYNNEI. The CDR3 has 13 amino acids. Between the trimmed V and J ends, which lost 8 bases and 7 bases, there was a span of 14 bases. The CDR3 loop is CASGGQRGEKLFF. CDR3 in DNA: TGTGCCAGCGGGGGACAACGTGGTGAAAAACTGTTTTTT. Full variable domain (remainder filled in from reference TRBV2 and TRBJ1-4): EPEVTQTPSHQVTQMGQEVILRCVPISNHLYFYWYRQILGQKVEFLVSFYNNEISEKSEIFDDQFSVERPDGSNFTLKIRSTKLEDSAMYFCASGGQRGEKLFFGSGTQLSVL.

V and J are TRBV5-1 and TRBJ1-1; no firm D call. The ends were cut back, 4 bases at V and 4 bases at J, with 17 bases in the middle. The CDR3 is 15 residues long. The germline gives CDR1 SGHRS, CDR2 YFSETQ. The CDR3 DNA is TGCGCCAGCAGCCGAACCGGTGAACGGAGCACTGAAGCTTTCTTT. As protein: CASSRTGERSTEAFF.

The V and J genes are TRBV28 and TRBJ1-5; no clear D. The CDR3 is 12 amino acids. The germline CDR1 and CDR2 sequences are MDHEN and SYDVKM. With 5 bases removed from V and 9 bases from J, the gap between germline ends came to 11 bases. CDR3 nucleotides: TGTGCCAGCAGTCCCCTCCAGATGCCCCAGCATTTT. Protein product: CASSPLQMPQHF. The whole variable domain, remainder taken from reference TRBV28 and TRBJ1-5, is DVKVTQSSRYLVKRTGEKVFLECVQDMDHENMFWYRQDPGLGLRLIYFSYDVKMKEKGDIPEGYSVSREKKERFSLILESASTNQTSMYLCASSPLQMPQHFGDGTRLSIL.